This TCR beta chain was recovered during a study of blood T cells in healthy people across ages. The CDR3 length is 15 residues. The ends lost 5 bases at V and 9 bases at J; junction bases unmatched: 12. The V gene's germline CDR1 is SGHTA and CDR2 FQGNSA. About this clonotype: This may arise from a read error, as a much more abundant clone is one base away.

Primed by a sample-barcoded 5' primer and a J-beta primer mix, a second PCR proceeded for about 6 to 11 cycles. TCRdb reanalysed the 5' RACE reads using MiXCR and keeps one entry per CDR3 protein. Of about 650,000 distinct CDR3 sequences listed, about 34% are singletons. Sequencing was carried out using blood. The TCR comes from a woman of 80 years or more in good health. The chain combines TRBV7-2 with TRBJ2-7; 11 nucleotides line up with TRBD2. The CDR3 region is CASSLGGSGGAAQYF. As DNA, the CDR3 is TGTGCCAGCAGCCTGGGGGGTAGCGGGGGGGCGGCGCAGTACTTC.